This TCR beta chain was sequenced during a study of CXCR3-negative and CXCR3-positive naive CD8 T cells. This CDR3 has 15 amino acids. Germline V lookup: CDR1 SGHTA, CDR2 FQGTGA. The libraries of TRB cDNA were constructed through 5' RACE using UMI labels. From the 5' RACE reads, TCRdb lists one entry per CDR3 protein and no DNA. Reported are some 120,000 distinct CDR3 sequences; the ten largest clones contain around 0.54%. Notes on the study in general: When CXCR3-positive naive cells were set against CXCR3-negative naive cells, the former had more hydrophobic TRB CDR3s.

As to this clonotype: Its antigen is currently unknown.

The sequencing sample was made of naive CXCR3+ CD8+ T cells from blood. Subset indicated: CD45RO-CCR7+CD27+CD95- naive CD8+ T cells expressing CXCR3 (TNR3+). V usage is TRBV7-3 and J usage is TRBJ2-5; TCRdb lists TRBD2, though no DNA is available to test this call. The sequence was obtained from a human donor in good health. Some clones in this sample may be carry-over from other donors' samples. CDR3 protein: CASSQAGGVQETQYF.